The rows below give T cell receptor beta chains drawn from one sample of a study of Ad26.COV2.S vaccination and SARS-CoV-2 variants. Method: immunoSEQ multiplex PCR; TCRdb's copy keeps in-frame clones and lacks some. The repertoire holds 410,000 or so clones, around 93% seen once, with 1.5% to 2% in the top ten. The material was peripheral blood, obtained in a trial of Ad26.COV2.S vaccine versus placebo. All receptors derive from a person between 18 and 60 years old who received the Ad26.COV2.S COVID-19 vaccine or a placebo. The CDR3 runs from the conserved cysteine through the conserved F or W. Part of the rows lack a size; the others show once, few, many or a class for expanded clones.

V: TRBV19; J: TRBJ1-5; size: few; CDR3: CASSMSGLNQPQHF
V: TRBV19; J: TRBJ1-1; size: .; CDR3: CASSTDRNTEAFF
V: TRBV19; J: TRBJ1-1; size: .; CDR3: CASRLSQVGTEAFF
V: TRBV20-1; J: TRBJ2-3; size: .; CDR3: CSASVAAGRDTQYF
V: TRBV7-2; J: TRBJ1-6; size: .; CDR3: CASSLGTGNSPLHF
V: TRBV18; J: TRBJ2-5; size: .; CDR3: CASSRTSGGTRQETQYF
V: TRBV6-5; J: TRBJ2-3; size: .; CDR3: CASSYFTGGLTDTQYF
V: TRBV27; J: TRBJ1-4; size: .; CDR3: CASSFVDRQQLFF
V: TRBV7-9; J: TRBJ2-7; size: .; CDR3: CASSLNRDSSYEQYF
V: TRBV28; J: TRBJ1-5; size: once; CDR3: CASSTSDRNQPQHF
V: TRBV6-6; J: TRBJ2-2; size: .; CDR3: CASSYLGTGDTGELFF
V: TRBV27; J: TRBJ1-6; size: .; CDR3: CASSRADKFSPLHF
V: TRBV7-9; J: TRBJ1-2; size: .; CDR3: CASSLTGDYGYTF
V: TRBV7-9; J: TRBJ1-4; size: .; CDR3: CASSLGASVEKLFF
V: TRBV19; J: TRBJ2-3; size: .; CDR3: CASSIGYFTDTQYF
V: TRBV28; J: TRBJ1-1; size: few; CDR3: CASWAAAEAFF
V: TRBV19; J: TRBJ1-1; size: .; CDR3: CASGNRGSAEAFF
V: TRBV29-1; J: TRBJ2-7; size: .; CDR3: CSVGLGRYEQYF
V: TRBV19; J: TRBJ2-3; size: .; CDR3: CASSTPGGRDLFRPDTQYF
V: TRBV3-1/TRBV3-2; J: TRBJ2-7; size: .; CDR3: CASSLGQYEQYF
V: TRBV3-1/TRBV3-2; J: TRBJ2-6; size: .; CDR3: CASSFSGANVLTF
V: TRBV5-1; J: TRBJ2-5; size: .; CDR3: CASSLGQNQETQYF
V: TRBV27; J: TRBJ1-6; size: .; CDR3: CASSLRGQGASPLHF
V: TRBV7-2; J: TRBJ2-3; size: .; CDR3: CASSPGSTSTDTQYF
V: TRBV4-3; J: TRBJ1-1; size: .; CDR3: CASSYRTGGNTEAFF
V: TRBV6-2/TRBV6-3; J: TRBJ2-7; size: .; CDR3: CASSWGGFQYF
V: TRBV10-2; J: TRBJ1-2; size: once; CDR3: CASSESPDRERYGYTF
V: TRBV7-2; J: TRBJ2-7; size: .; CDR3: CASSLSSGTGTAEQYF
V: TRBV18; J: TRBJ1-4; size: once; CDR3: CASSRQGSNEKLFF
V: TRBV6-5; J: TRBJ1-2; size: .; CDR3: CASSTGTYYGYTF
V: TRBV10-1; J: TRBJ2-7; size: .; CDR3: CASSTDDRALYEQYF
V: TRBV7-2; J: TRBJ2-7; size: .; CDR3: CASSLTAGGPYEQYF
V: TRBV7-9; J: TRBJ1-2; size: .; CDR3: CASSLAFGETDDYGYTF
V: TRBV27; J: TRBJ2-3; size: .; CDR3: CASCMGSGTSFHTQYF
V: TRBV6-6; J: TRBJ2-7; size: .; CDR3: CASLSSYEQYF
V: TRBV7-2; J: TRBJ2-3; size: once; CDR3: CASSLGTLPPADTQYF
V: TRBV6-5; J: TRBJ2-1; size: few; CDR3: CASSYLAGGPNEQFF
V: TRBV19; J: TRBJ1-2; size: .; CDR3: CASSATGTGGDYGYTF
V: TRBV5-1; J: TRBJ2-7; size: .; CDR3: CASSPGVLGGHNYEQYF
V: TRBV18; J: TRBJ1-4; size: .; CDR3: CASSRETGAQEKLFF
V: TRBV10-2; J: TRBJ1-2; size: .; CDR3: CASSDGGLGYTF